A single sample is the source of the 24 T cell receptor beta chains below, sequenced in a study of a mutant IDH1 vaccine in newly diagnosed glioma. No antigen has been assigned to these receptors. Time point defined: week 35, safety follow-up. Doses of 300 ug of mutant IDH1 20-mer peptide were given with topical imiquimod. TCRdb's copy holds only in-frame clones and misses some; the assay was immunoSEQ multiplex PCR. The profile shows 60,000 or so clones, 84% of them singletons. The input for sequencing was PBMCs, taken from a glioma patient whose treatment included an IDH1 peptide vaccine. The receptor source for this set is a man aged 25 to 45 with glioma.

The chain employs TRBV28 and TRBJ1-6; tentative D call: TRBD1 (5 bases). The CDR3 has 14 amino acids. Trimming removed 6 bases at V and 10 bases at J, with 16 bases between. The V gene's germline CDR1 is MDHEN and CDR2 SYDVKM. CDR3 loop: CASRTRVIGSPLHF. The DNA of the CDR3 is TGTGCCAGCAGGACCAGGGTGATTGGGTCACCCCTCCACTTT.

Only a few counts were recorded for this clone. J is TRBJ1-1 and V is TRBV14; TRBD1 is a possible D gene (6 bases). Trimming took off 4 bases at V and 2 bases at J, with 14 bases between the two ends. The germline V gene has CDR1 SGHDN and CDR2 FVKESK. This CDR3 is built from 15 residues. CDR3 in DNA: TGTGCCAGCAGCCTCTCCAGGGGATTAAACACTGAAGCTTTCTTT. It codes for CASSLSRGLNTEAFF.

The J gene is TRBJ2-7, the V gene TRBV27, with no clear D. The V and J ends lost 0 bases and 4 bases respectively, with 10 bases between them. Germline V gene sequence: CDR1 MNHEY, CDR2 SMNVEV (reference sequence). The CDR3 runs to 14 residues. CDR3 DNA sequence: TGTGCCAGCAGTTTATCCTACAACCCTTACGAGCAGTACTTC. Amino acid sequence: CASSLSYNPYEQYF.

V is TRBV11-2 and J is TRBJ2-2; possible D gene TRBD1, 5 bases. With 4 bases removed from V and 6 bases from J, the gap between germline ends came to 9 bases. The length of the CDR3 is 13 residues. Germline values: CDR1 SGHAT, CDR2 FQNNGV. CDR3 region: CASSSWGSGELFF. Here the CDR3 DNA reads TGTGCCAGCAGCTCCTGGGGCTCCGGGGAGCTGTTTTTT.

The chain uses TRBV6-6 and TRBJ2-7; the match to TRBD1 covers 9 bases. CDR3 length: 15 amino acids. Germline V gene data show CDR1 as MNHNY and CDR2 as SVGAGI (reference sequence). J lost 4 bases, V lost 2 bases, and 6 bases had no gene match. The CDR3 DNA follows: TGTGCCAGCAGTTACGCCGGGACAGGGAATTACGAGCAGTACTTC. It translates to CASSYAGTGNYEQYF.

This chain joins TRBV7-9 and TRBJ2-7; D may be TRBD1 (5 bases). V lost 1 base, J lost 3 bases, and 10 bases lay in between. The CDR3 is made up of 14 amino acids. Germline-derived CDR1 and CDR2 are SEHNR and FQNEAQ (reference sequence). The CDR3 DNA reads TGTGCCAGCAGCTTAGAACAGGACGGCTACGAGCAGTACTTC. As protein: CASSLEQDGYEQYF.

The chain has TRBV29-1 and TRBJ2-3; tentatively, D is TRBD1 (6 bases). The CDR3 extends over 16 amino acids. CDR1 SQVTM and CDR2 ANQGSEA come from the germline V gene. Deletions cut 2 bases from V and 0 bases from J, with 15 bases between. The DNA for the CDR3 is TGCAGCGTTGAACTTCGGGACATTCGAAGCACAGATACGCAGTATTTT. It is translated as CSVELRDIRSTDTQYF.

The gene calls are TRBV30 and TRBJ1-1; D remains unclear. Germline V CDR1 and CDR2: GTSNPN, SVGIG (reference sequence). Between the trimmed V and J ends, which lost 0 bases and 1 base, there was a span of 9 bases. This CDR3 comprises 14 residues. DNA of the CDR3: TGTGCCTGGAGTGTACTAGGAGGGAACACTGAAGCTTTCTTT. This gives the protein CAWSVLGGNTEAFF. The whole variable domain, remainder taken from reference TRBV30 and TRBJ1-1, is SQTIHQWPATLVQPVGSPLSLECTVEGTSNPNLYWYRQAAGRGLQLLFYSVGIGQISSEVPQNLSASRPQDRQFILSSKKLLLSDSGFYLCAWSVLGGNTEAFFGQGTRLTVV.

This clone came up once. Germline and junction disagree at one end, which may indicate a read error. The chain combines TRBV5-8 with TRBJ2-2; possible D gene TRBD2, 6 bases. This CDR3 has 15 residues. The germline gives CDR1 SGHTS, CDR2 YDEGEE. The CDR3 sequence: CASSLQRESTGGLFF. The CDR3 nucleotides are TGTGCCAGCAGCTTGCAAAGAGAGAGCACCGGGGGGCTGTTTTTT.

The V and J genes are TRBV11-2 and TRBJ2-7; D could derive from TRBD1 or TRBD2 (5 bases each). This CDR3 has 18 amino acids. V lost 5 bases, J lost 2 bases, and 25 bases lay in between. Germline CDR1 and CDR2: SGHAT and FQNNGV. CDR3 DNA sequence: TGTGCCAGCAGCCCACCCTACGACTTTACGGGACGGCCCTACGAGCAGTACTTC. Its translation: CASSPPYDFTGRPYEQYF.

The J gene is TRBJ2-6, the V gene TRBV11-2; TRBD1 aligns across 7 bases. V was pared by 1 base and J by 2 bases, with 2 bases of the junction left unmatched. CDR1 is SGHAT, CDR2 FQNNGV, per germline. The CDR3 totals 16 residues. CDR3 DNA sequence: TGTGCCAGCAGCTTAGTGAGGGGGCCTGGGGCCAACGTCCTGACTTTC. Translating gives CASSLVRGPGANVLTF.

The chain combines TRBV19 with TRBJ2-7, with D possibly being TRBD2 (6 bases). The ends were cut back, 3 bases at V and 4 bases at J, with 22 bases in the middle. The CDR3 has 17 amino acids. Germline loops: CDR1 LNHDA, CDR2 SQIVND (reference sequence). This CDR3 is CASSMEGGFTYHYEQYF. The CDR3 nucleotides are TGTGCCAGTAGTATGGAGGGAGGATTTACTTACCATTACGAGCAGTACTTC.

The chain is built from TRBV18 and TRBJ1-2; TRBD1 is a possible D gene (6 bases). Trimming left V 6 bases short and J 3 bases short, with 11 bases between. This CDR3 has 13 amino acids. Germline CDR1 reads KGHSH; CDR2 reads LQKENI. CDR3 residues: CASSLDRDYGYTF. The CDR3 DNA is TGTGCCAGCTCCCTGGACAGAGACTATGGCTACACCTTC.

The J gene is TRBJ2-5, the V gene TRBV30; D gene unclear. Germline assignment: CDR1 GTSNPN and CDR2 SVGIG (reference sequence). V was clipped by 2 bases and J by 4 bases, with 17 bases between them. The CDR3 has 15 amino acids. CDR3 residues: CAWSSLVGVPETQYF. The CDR3, as DNA: TGTGCCTGGAGTAGTCTAGTTGGGGTTCCAGAGACCCAGTACTTC.

This rearrangement joins TRBV6-5 to TRBJ1-1, with a weak D call TRBD1 (6 bases). Trimming took 0 bases from V and 1 from J, leaving 9 bases between them. Germline-derived CDR1 and CDR2 are MNHEY and SVGAGI. This CDR3 contains 15 residues. For the CDR3, the DNA is TGTGCCAGCAGTTACTCACAGGGAAGGAACACTGAAGCTTTCTTT. This gives the protein CASSYSQGRNTEAFF.

In the case of this clone: One end of the junction fails to match germline, which may point to a read error. The chain carries TRBV7-9 and TRBJ1-2; perhaps TRBD1 as D (6 bases). The CDR3 spans 13 residues. Germline assignment: CDR1 SEHNR and CDR2 FQNEAQ (reference sequence). The CDR3 bases are TGTGCCAGCAGCTTAGCGGTCGGACAGATAGCTCCCTTC. Translation gives CASSLAVGQIAPF.

V and J are TRBV18 and TRBJ2-6; 8 nucleotides match TRBD2. This CDR3 spans 17 amino acids. Germline CDR1 and CDR2: KGHSH and LQKENI. The J segment lost 0 bases and the V segment lost 2 bases, leaving 3 bases of the junction unmatched. As DNA, the CDR3 is TGTGCCAGCTCACCAGTAGCGGGGATCTCTGGGGCCAACGTCCTGACTTTC. The encoded protein is CASSPVAGISGANVLTF.

The chain employs TRBV5-6 and TRBJ1-3; tentative D call: TRBD1 (6 bases). The V and J ends lost 4 bases and 4 bases respectively, with 18 bases between them. CDR1 and CDR2 (germline): SGHDT, YYEEEE. This CDR3 spans 16 amino acids. The CDR3 region is CASSRHAGAPGNTIYF. The CDR3 nucleotides read TGTGCCAGCAGCCGGCATGCAGGGGCGCCCGGAAACACCATATATTTT.

This clone was counted once. CDR3 loop: CASSQERFAPANEKLFF. The CDR3 DNA reads as TGCGCCAGCAGCCAAGAACGCTTCGCCCCTGCTAATGAAAAACTGTTTTTT. V gene TRBV4-1 combines with J gene TRBJ1-4; D is unresolved. CDR3 length: 17 residues. V was pared by 0 bases and J by 3 bases, with 14 bases between. CDR1 is MGHRA, CDR2 YSYEKL, per germline.

The J gene is TRBJ1-1, the V gene TRBV18, with D possibly being TRBD1 (5 bases). This CDR3 region has 13 residues. Looked up from germline, CDR1 is KGHSH and CDR2 is LQKENI. V gave up 4 bases and J gave up 4 bases, with 10 bases separating them. DNA for the CDR3: TGTGCCAGCTCACGCGGACACACCACTGAAGCTTTCTTT. Translation: CASSRGHTTEAFF.

V gene TRBV11-2 combines with J gene TRBJ1-3; D is unclear. The CDR3 covers 15 residues. The V end lost 5 bases, the J end lost 3 bases, and 14 bases lay between the germline ends. CDR1 is SGHAT, CDR2 FQNNGV, per germline. CDR3 coding DNA: TGTGCCAGCAGCCACCCCGGGCGAGGTGGAAACACCATATATTTT. This sequence encodes CASSHPGRGGNTIYF.

V usage is TRBV11-2 and J usage is TRBJ1-3, with a tentative D call TRBD1 (5 bases). Per germline, CDR1 SGHAT and CDR2 FQNNGV. The CDR3 loop spans 13 amino acids. The ends were cut back, 3 bases at V and 4 bases at J, with 7 bases in the middle. The CDR3 sequence is CASSFDRGNTIYF. In DNA, the CDR3 is TGTGCCAGCAGCTTTGACAGAGGAAACACCATATATTTT.

This chain uses TRBV11-1 with TRBJ1-2; D perhaps matches TRBD1 (5 bases). This CDR3 has 15 residues. Germline assignment: CDR1 SGHAT and CDR2 FQDESV (reference sequence). Trimming took 2 bases from V and 3 from J, leaving 13 bases between them. The CDR3 protein is CASSLLTGGDYGYTF. DNA of the CDR3: TGTGCCAGCAGCTTACTAACGGGGGGAGACTATGGCTACACCTTC.

The V and J genes are TRBV27 and TRBJ2-7; 7 bases match TRBD1. V was clipped by 6 bases and J by 7 bases; unmatched bases: 9. Per germline, CDR1 MNHEY and CDR2 SMNVEV (reference sequence). The CDR3 loop spans 13 amino acids. DNA of the CDR3: TGTGCCAGCAGGCCGCTTTCAGGGGGAGAGCAGTACTTC. Its protein is CASRPLSGGEQYF.